Listed below are T cell receptor beta chains from one sample, sequenced in a study of T cells in Graves' hyperthyroidism and ophthalmopathy. From the multiplex PCR reads, TCRdb called clonotypes with MiXCR, one entry per CDR3 protein. The repertoire holds about 840,000 distinct CDR3 sequences, 38% seen once, with about 9% in the top ten. The sequenced sample consisted of blood. The source of these receptors is a man aged 18 to 30 with Graves' hyperthyroidism. Each CDR3 is given with its conserved first and last residue. D genes are given only for firm matches. Clone size is not always given. Where it is, it says once, few, many or a class for expanded clones.

J gene | V gene | clone size | D gene | CDR3 DNA | CDR3 protein
TRBJ1-6 | TRBV10-3 | . | . | TGTGCCAGCAGTGATTCACAGAGCTCCTATAATTCACCCCTCCACTTT | CASSDSQSSYNSPLHF
TRBJ2-7 | TRBV29-1 | few | . | TGCAGCGTCGCTACAGGGTCCCACGAGCAGTACTTC | CSVATGSHEQYF
TRBJ2-5 | TRBV29-1 | many | . | TGCAGCCTCAAAGGGTTCGAGGGAGAGACCCAGTACTTC | CSLKGFEGETQYF
TRBJ2-7 | TRBV7-2 | few | . | TGTGCCAGCAGCTTAGGAGGGGGGACCTCAACCTACGAGCAGTACTTC | CASSLGGGTSTYEQYF
TRBJ2-7 | TRBV2 | many | TRBD1 | TGTGCCAGCTGGGCAGGGGGTTTCATCGAGCAGTACTTC | CASWAGGFIEQYF
TRBJ2-7 | TRBV7-9 | . | . | TGTGCCAGCAGCTTCCGGGACCACATCTACGAGCAGTACTTC | CASSFRDHIYEQYF
TRBJ2-7 | TRBV7-2 | . | . | TGTGCCAGCAGCTTAGACCGACGGGCGGGGAGCTCCTACGAGCGGTACTTC | CASSLDRRAGSSYERYF
TRBJ2-7 | TRBV14 | . | . | TGTGCCAGCAGCCAAGCGAGCGAATCCTACGAGCAGTACTTC | CASSQASESYEQYF
TRBJ2-7 | TRBV10-3 | many | . | TGTGCCACACAACTGAATAAAGCCGAGCAGTACTTC | CATQLNKAEQYF
TRBJ1-2 | TRBV7-8 | . | . | TGTGCCAGCAGTTACACGAGGCCGACAACCTATGGCTACACCTTC | CASSYTRPTTYGYTF
TRBJ1-2 | TRBV9 | many | . | TGTGCCAGCAGCGTAGGGGCTCGAAACTATGGCTACACCTTC | CASSVGARNYGYTF
TRBJ2-6 | TRBV19 | . | . | TGTGCCAGTAGCCTCGCACCGAGAGGGGTTGGGGCCAACGTCCTGACTTTC | CASSLAPRGVGANVLTF
TRBJ1-1 | TRBV2 | many | TRBD1 | TGTGCCAGTCTACAGGGGATGTGGGCTGAAGCTTTCTTT | CASLQGMWAEAFF
TRBJ1-4 | TRBV7-9 | many | . | TGTGCCAGCAGCTATCAGGAAAAACTGTTTTTT | CASSYQEKLFF
TRBJ1-1 | TRBV7-9 | many | TRBD1 | TGTGCCAGCAGGTCGGGACAGGGGAACACTGAAGCTTTCTTT | CASRSGQGNTEAFF
TRBJ2-5 | TRBV7-2 | many | TRBD1 | TGTGCCAGCAGCTTAGAGGGGGCTCATGAGACCCAGTACTTC | CASSLEGAHETQYF
TRBJ2-7 | TRBV2 | few | . | TGTGCCAGCAGTGGTGCCGGCAGCTCCTACGAGCAGTACTTC | CASSGAGSSYEQYF
TRBJ1-1 | TRBV12-3/TRBV12-4 | once | . | TGTGCCAGCAGATCTCCCTTGGGACACCTGAACACTGAAGCTTTCTTT | CASRSPLGHLNTEAFF